The text below deals with one TCR beta chain. Per individual sample, total RNA of at least 5.5 micrograms was extracted. The entry originates in a study of blood T cells in healthy people across ages. This CDR3 has 16 residues. V lost 6 bases and J lost 0, with 15 bases in between. Germline CDR1 DFQATT, CDR2 SNEGSKA (reference sequence). PCR was performed a second time for roughly 6 to 12 cycles using a sample-barcoded 5' primer and a J-beta primer mix. TCRdb re-called the 5' RACE reads with MiXCR, one entry per CDR3 protein. This sample has hundreds of thousands of distinct CDR3 sequences, with 58% found just once.

Sequencing was performed on blood. This clonotype was sampled from a man aged 25-40 years in good health. The rearrangement joins TRBV20-1 to TRBJ1-6, with unresolved D. CDR3 loop: CSAADGERSYNSPLHF. The CDR3 DNA follows: TGCAGTGCAGCCGACGGGGAGCGCTCCTATAATTCACCCCTCCACTTT.